This is a list of T cell receptor beta chains from one sample in a study of cytomegalovirus exposure and HLA in healthy donors. Data came from immunoSEQ multiplex PCR; TCRdb stores just in-frame clones and leaves some out. The sample has fewer than 250,000 clones, about 88% seen once. What was sequenced was PBMCs. Receptor source: a woman younger than 30 in good health and CMV-seronegative. Each CDR3 is given with its conserved first and last residue. Fields, in order: clone size, V gene, J gene, D gene, CDR3 protein, CDR3 DNA. D genes are given only for firm matches. The listing skips clone size in some rows; elsewhere it reads once, few, many or a size class.

clone_size: NA
v_call: TRBV5-5
j_call: TRBJ2-7
d_call: TRBD2
cdr3_aa: CASSLVGTSRFGSYEQYF
cdr3_nt: TGTGCCAGCAGCTTAGTCGGGACTAGCCGCTTTGGCTCCTACGAGCAGTACTTC

clone_size: few
v_call: TRBV6-5
j_call: TRBJ2-7
d_call: NA
cdr3_aa: CASSYSFGREEQYF
cdr3_nt: TGTGCCAGCAGTTACTCGTTCGGTCGGGAGGAGCAGTACTTC

clone_size: once
v_call: TRBV6-5
j_call: TRBJ1-4
d_call: TRBD1
cdr3_aa: CASRPTGGHEKLFF
cdr3_nt: TGTGCCAGCAGGCCAACAGGGGGCCATGAAAAACTGTTTTTT

clone_size: NA
v_call: TRBV7-9
j_call: TRBJ1-1
d_call: NA
cdr3_aa: CSSSLVGHEAFF
cdr3_nt: TGTTCCAGCAGCTTAGTAGGACACGAAGCTTTCTTT

clone_size: NA
v_call: TRBV29-1
j_call: TRBJ1-4
d_call: TRBD1
cdr3_aa: CSVDLGQGDEKLFF
cdr3_nt: TGCAGCGTTGACCTTGGACAGGGGGACGAAAAACTGTTTTTT

clone_size: NA
v_call: TRBV19
j_call: TRBJ1-4
d_call: NA
cdr3_aa: CASSSLDSNNEKLFF
cdr3_nt: TGTGCCAGTAGTAGTCTGGACAGCAATAATGAAAAACTGTTTTTT

clone_size: NA
v_call: TRBV4-3
j_call: TRBJ2-7
d_call: NA
cdr3_aa: CASSQVLTGSGYEQYF
cdr3_nt: TGCGCCAGCAGCCAAGTTCTGACGGGGTCCGGGTACGAGCAGTACTTC

clone_size: NA
v_call: TRBV29-1
j_call: TRBJ2-3
d_call: TRBD2
cdr3_aa: CSVTGSGGGTDTQYF
cdr3_nt: TGCAGCGTTACGGGTAGCGGGGGTGGCACAGATACGCAGTATTTT

clone_size: NA
v_call: TRBV11-3
j_call: TRBJ2-1
d_call: NA
cdr3_aa: CASSRVGGSYNEQFF
cdr3_nt: TGTGCCAGCAGCCGGGTAGGCGGTTCCTACAATGAGCAGTTCTTC

clone_size: NA
v_call: TRBV30
j_call: TRBJ2-3
d_call: NA
cdr3_aa: CAWSKLTADTQYF
cdr3_nt: TGTGCCTGGAGTAAGCTTACGGCAGATACGCAGTATTTT

clone_size: NA
v_call: TRBV4-1
j_call: TRBJ1-5
d_call: NA
cdr3_aa: CASSQVQNQPQHF
cdr3_nt: TGCGCCAGCAGCCAAGTTCAAAATCAGCCCCAGCATTTT

clone_size: NA
v_call: TRBV6-1
j_call: TRBJ1-5
d_call: NA
cdr3_aa: CASSAGEANQPQHF
cdr3_nt: TGTGCCAGCAGTGCGGGGGAGGCCAATCAGCCCCAGCATTTT

clone_size: NA
v_call: TRBV7-2
j_call: TRBJ2-3
d_call: NA
cdr3_aa: CASSSLWGEKTQYF
cdr3_nt: TGTGCCAGCAGCTCCTTATGGGGGGAGAAGACGCAGTATTTT

clone_size: few
v_call: TRBV11-2
j_call: TRBJ2-1
d_call: TRBD2
cdr3_aa: CASSLAPGLAGENEQFF
cdr3_nt: TGTGCCAGCAGCTTAGCCCCGGGACTAGCGGGAGAAAATGAGCAGTTCTTC

clone_size: NA
v_call: TRBV5-6
j_call: TRBJ2-1
d_call: TRBD1
cdr3_aa: CASSFYRGNEQFF
cdr3_nt: TGTGCCAGCAGCTTCTACAGGGGAAATGAGCAGTTCTTC

clone_size: NA
v_call: TRBV2
j_call: TRBJ2-4
d_call: NA
cdr3_aa: CASSDSEF
cdr3_nt: TGTGCCAGCAGTGATAGTGAATTC

clone_size: NA
v_call: TRBV7-2
j_call: TRBJ2-1
d_call: NA
cdr3_aa: CASSLIPWLAHNEQFF
cdr3_nt: TGTGCCAGCAGCTTAATTCCTTGGCTAGCGCACAATGAGCAGTTCTTC

clone_size: few
v_call: TRBV6-1
j_call: TRBJ2-7
d_call: TRBD2
cdr3_aa: CAISGDGTSGGLTYEQYF
cdr3_nt: TGTGCCATCAGTGGGGACGGGACTAGCGGGGGTCTCACCTACGAGCAGTACTTC

clone_size: once
v_call: TRBV6-6
j_call: TRBJ1-2
d_call: NA
cdr3_aa: CASTKLGGEGGGYTF
cdr3_nt: TGTGCCAGCACCAAACTAGGGGGGGAGGGCGGGGGCTACACCTTC

clone_size: NA
v_call: TRBV2
j_call: TRBJ1-2
d_call: TRBD1
cdr3_aa: CASRVTGWMGGYTF
cdr3_nt: TGTGCCAGCAGGGTGACAGGGTGGATGGGTGGCTACACCTTC

clone_size: once
v_call: TRBV4-2
j_call: TRBJ2-7
d_call: TRBD2
cdr3_aa: CASSQRESTSGVLYEQYF
cdr3_nt: TGTGCCAGCAGCCAACGCGAATCGACTAGCGGGGTTTTATACGAGCAGTACTTC

clone_size: NA
v_call: TRBV7-8
j_call: TRBJ2-7
d_call: NA
cdr3_aa: CASSLDQAGLSYEQYF
cdr3_nt: TGTGCCAGCAGCTTAGACCAAGCGGGTCTCTCCTACGAGCAGTACTTC

clone_size: NA
v_call: TRBV5-4
j_call: TRBJ2-2
d_call: NA
cdr3_aa: CASTPGGQGTGELFF
cdr3_nt: TGTGCCAGCACCCCGGGCGGTCAGGGAACCGGGGAGCTGTTTTTT

clone_size: NA
v_call: TRBV7-6
j_call: TRBJ1-1
d_call: TRBD1
cdr3_aa: CASSLATGAAEAFF
cdr3_nt: TGTGCCAGCAGCTTAGCGACAGGGGCGGCTGAAGCTTTCTTT

clone_size: NA
v_call: TRBV5-1
j_call: TRBJ2-3
d_call: TRBD2
cdr3_aa: CASSLALAGGITDTQYF
cdr3_nt: TGCGCCAGCAGCTTGGCACTAGCGGGAGGAATTACAGATACGCAGTATTTT

clone_size: NA
v_call: TRBV30
j_call: TRBJ2-7
d_call: TRBD1
cdr3_aa: CAWSTGTGNYEQYF
cdr3_nt: TGTGCCTGGAGTACTGGGACAGGGAACTACGAGCAGTACTTC

clone_size: once
v_call: TRBV27
j_call: TRBJ1-2
d_call: NA
cdr3_aa: CASSLDSNYGYTF
cdr3_nt: TGTGCCAGCAGTTTAGACTCAAACTATGGCTACACCTTC

clone_size: NA
v_call: TRBV29-1
j_call: TRBJ2-7
d_call: TRBD2
cdr3_aa: CSAASGSYEQYF
cdr3_nt: TGCAGCGCCGCTAGCGGATCCTACGAGCAGTACTTC

clone_size: NA
v_call: TRBV5-1
j_call: TRBJ1-2
d_call: NA
cdr3_aa: CASSLVGGTNYGYTF
cdr3_nt: TGCGCCAGCAGCTTGGTCGGGGGAACCAACTATGGCTACACCTTC

clone_size: NA
v_call: TRBV28
j_call: TRBJ1-6
d_call: TRBD1
cdr3_aa: CASSAEQGAPLHF
cdr3_nt: TGTGCCAGCAGTGCCGAACAGGGGGCACCCCTCCACTTT

clone_size: NA
v_call: TRBV4-1
j_call: TRBJ1-5
d_call: NA
cdr3_aa: CASSQEGGRYSNQPQHF
cdr3_nt: TGCGCCAGCAGCCAAGAGGGAGGCCGTTATAGCAATCAGCCCCAGCATTTT

clone_size: once
v_call: TRBV5-4
j_call: TRBJ1-5
d_call: NA
cdr3_aa: CASSLEGGNQPQHF
cdr3_nt: TGTGCCAGCAGCTTGGAAGGAGGCAATCAGCCCCAGCATTTT

clone_size: NA
v_call: TRBV19
j_call: TRBJ1-2
d_call: NA
cdr3_aa: CASSTTGQSGTYGYTF
cdr3_nt: TGTGCCAGTAGTACAACCGGACAGTCCGGAACCTATGGCTACACCTTC

clone_size: NA
v_call: TRBV7-7
j_call: TRBJ2-3
d_call: NA
cdr3_aa: CASSLDSRTDTQYF
cdr3_nt: TGTGCTAGCAGCTTAGATTCCAGGACAGATACGCAGTATTTT

clone_size: once
v_call: TRBV7-9
j_call: TRBJ2-7
d_call: NA
cdr3_aa: CASSVQGMGEQYF
cdr3_nt: TGTGCCAGCAGCGTACAGGGTATGGGGGAGCAGTACTTC

clone_size: NA
v_call: TRBV30
j_call: TRBJ2-7
d_call: TRBD2
cdr3_aa: CAWSVPAGIHEQYF
cdr3_nt: TGTGCCTGGAGTGTACCAGCGGGAATCCACGAGCAGTACTTC

clone_size: NA
v_call: TRBV30
j_call: TRBJ2-7
d_call: NA
cdr3_aa: CAWSASANEQYF
cdr3_nt: TGTGCCTGGAGTGCATCAGCGAACGAGCAGTACTTC

clone_size: NA
v_call: TRBV7-9
j_call: TRBJ2-3
d_call: TRBD1
cdr3_aa: CASSTGTGGTDTQYF
cdr3_nt: TGTGCCAGCAGCACCGGGACAGGGGGCACAGATACGCAGTATTTT

clone_size: NA
v_call: TRBV6-4
j_call: TRBJ2-5
d_call: NA
cdr3_aa: CASRGLSRGETQYF
cdr3_nt: TGTGCCAGCAGAGGCCTCTCCCGGGGGGAGACCCAGTACTTC

clone_size: NA
v_call: TRBV5-4
j_call: TRBJ2-2
d_call: TRBD1
cdr3_aa: CASSPISTGGPITGELFF
cdr3_nt: TGTGCCAGCAGCCCGATATCCACAGGGGGCCCCATTACCGGGGAGCTGTTTTTT

clone_size: NA
v_call: TRBV5-1
j_call: TRBJ2-2
d_call: NA
cdr3_aa: CASSLYTQANTGELFF
cdr3_nt: TGCGCCAGCAGCTTGTACACACAGGCGAACACCGGGGAGCTGTTTTTT

clone_size: NA
v_call: TRBV7-8
j_call: TRBJ1-6
d_call: NA
cdr3_aa: CASSAVGQLSSYNSPLHF
cdr3_nt: TGTGCCAGCAGCGCCGTTGGACAGCTGAGCTCCTATAATTCACCCCTCCACTTT

clone_size: NA
v_call: TRBV11-3
j_call: TRBJ2-7
d_call: NA
cdr3_aa: CASSLGNEAYEQYF
cdr3_nt: TGTGCCAGCAGCTTAGGAAATGAGGCCTACGAGCAGTACTTC